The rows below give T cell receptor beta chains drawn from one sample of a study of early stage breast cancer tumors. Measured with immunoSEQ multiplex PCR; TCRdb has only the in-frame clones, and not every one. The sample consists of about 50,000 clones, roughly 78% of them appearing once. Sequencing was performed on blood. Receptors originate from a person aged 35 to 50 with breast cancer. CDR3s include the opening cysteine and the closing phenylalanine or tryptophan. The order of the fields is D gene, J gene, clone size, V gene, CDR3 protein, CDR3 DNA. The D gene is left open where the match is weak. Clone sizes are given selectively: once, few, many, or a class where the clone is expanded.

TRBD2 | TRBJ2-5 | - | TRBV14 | CASSQVSGTETQYF | TGTGCCAGCAGCCAAGTGAGCGGGACAGAGACCCAGTACTTC
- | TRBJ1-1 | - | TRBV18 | CASSPRGLMGEAFF | TGTGCCAGCTCACCGCGGGGGCTTATGGGGGAAGCTTTCTTT
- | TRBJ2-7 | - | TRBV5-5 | CASSLGAIYEQYF | TGTGCCAGCAGCTTGGGGGCAATCTACGAGCAGTACTTC
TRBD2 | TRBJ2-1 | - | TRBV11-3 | CASSLGGAGGRNNEQFF | TGTGCCAGCAGCTTAGGGGGAGCGGGAGGGCGGAACAATGAGCAGTTCTTC
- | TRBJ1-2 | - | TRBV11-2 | CASSYLRGNFDGYTF | TGTGCCAGCAGCTATCTCAGAGGGAATTTCGATGGCTACACCTTC
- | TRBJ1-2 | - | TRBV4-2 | CASSQETILGDYYGYTF | TGTGCCAGCAGCCAAGAAACCATTCTAGGGGACTACTATGGCTACACCTTC
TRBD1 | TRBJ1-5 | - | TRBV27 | CASRPLRGRMSEVGNQPQHF | TGTGCCAGCAGACCTCTCAGGGGGCGAATGTCAGAGGTTGGCAATCAGCCCCAGCATTTT
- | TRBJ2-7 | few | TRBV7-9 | CASSLLLNDYEQYF | TGTGCCAGCAGCTTACTCCTCAACGACTACGAGCAGTACTTC
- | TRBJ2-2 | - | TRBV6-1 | CASRLVKLTGELFF | TGTGCCAGCAGACTAGTAAAACTAACCGGGGAGCTGTTTTTT
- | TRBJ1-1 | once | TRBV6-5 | CASIGPSAFF | TGTGCCAGCATAGGACCTTCAGCTTTCTTT
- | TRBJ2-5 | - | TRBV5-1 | CASSLASAGGGETQYF | TGCGCCAGCAGCTTGGCCAGTGCAGGGGGGGGAGAGACCCAGTACTTC
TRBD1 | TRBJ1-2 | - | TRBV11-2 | CASSSNRGNYGYTF | TGTGCCAGCAGCTCCAACAGGGGTAACTATGGCTACACCTTC
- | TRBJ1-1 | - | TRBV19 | CASIRTGELGPTFF | TGTGCCAGTATCCGGACGGGGGAGTTAGGTCCAACTTTCTTT
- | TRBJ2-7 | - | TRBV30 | CAWSRGLYEQYF | TGTGCCTGGAGTCGGGGGCTATACGAGCAGTACTTC
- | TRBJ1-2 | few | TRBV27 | CASSSRTSSNYGYTF | TGTGCCAGCAGTTCCCGGACGTCCTCTAACTATGGCTACACCTTC
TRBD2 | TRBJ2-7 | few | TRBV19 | CASSRGLAGVGEQYF | TGTGCCAGTAGTAGGGGACTAGCGGGAGTAGGGGAGCAGTACTTC
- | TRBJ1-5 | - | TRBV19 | CASSPQGGDSNQPQHF | TGTGCCAGTAGTCCTCAGGGTGGGGATAGCAATCAGCCCCAGCATTTT
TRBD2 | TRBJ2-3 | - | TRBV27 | CASSLGYGLAGSEADTQYF | TGTGCCAGCAGTTTAGGATATGGACTAGCGGGAAGTGAGGCAGATACGCAGTATTTT
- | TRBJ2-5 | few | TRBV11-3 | CASSFGDQETQYF | TGTGCCAGCAGCTTCGGCGACCAAGAGACCCAGTACTTC
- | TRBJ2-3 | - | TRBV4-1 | CASSLRSDTQYF | TGCGCCAGCAGCCTCCGGTCGGATACGCAGTATTTT
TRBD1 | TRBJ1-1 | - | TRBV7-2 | CASSSERGRGNTEAFF | TGTGCCAGCAGCTCAGAAAGGGGGCGAGGGAACACTGAAGCTTTCTTT
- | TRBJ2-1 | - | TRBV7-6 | CASSLTIYNEQFF | TGTGCCAGCAGCTTAACGATTTACAATGAGCAGTTCTTC
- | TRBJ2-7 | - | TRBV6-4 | CASLIPGKAHEQYF | TGTGCCAGCCTCATCCCTGGTAAGGCTCACGAGCAGTACTTC
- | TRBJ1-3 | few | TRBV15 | CATERDPGNTIYF | TGTGCCACCGAACGGGACCCTGGAAACACCATATATTTT
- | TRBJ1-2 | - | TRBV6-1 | CASSVQNLLNYGYTF | TGTGCCAGCAGTGTACAGAACCTGCTAAACTATGGCTACACCTTC
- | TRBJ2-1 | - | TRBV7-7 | CASSLAPLDPSAVGHEQFF | TGTGCTAGCAGCTTAGCGCCATTGGACCCTAGCGCGGTCGGGCATGAGCAGTTCTTC
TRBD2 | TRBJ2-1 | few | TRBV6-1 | CASSRLAGDSEQFF | TGTGCCAGCAGTCGACTAGCGGGAGATAGTGAGCAGTTCTTC
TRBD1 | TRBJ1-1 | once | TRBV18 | CASSQGGNTEAFF | TGTGCCAGCTCCCAGGGGGGGAACACTGAAGCTTTCTTT
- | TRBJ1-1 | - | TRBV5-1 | CASSPQTGNTEAFF | TGCGCCAGCAGCCCGCAGACAGGGAACACTGAAGCTTTCTTT
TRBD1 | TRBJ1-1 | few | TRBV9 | CASSVGVGQGGTEAFF | TGTGCCAGCAGCGTAGGGGTAGGACAGGGAGGCACTGAAGCTTTCTTT
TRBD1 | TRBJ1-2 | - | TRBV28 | CASSSGTGVLF | TGTGCCAGCAGTTCCGGGACAGGGGTTCTCTTC
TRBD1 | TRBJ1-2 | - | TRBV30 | CAWERGRGYTF | TGTGCCTGGGAGAGGGGGCGCGGCTACACCTTC
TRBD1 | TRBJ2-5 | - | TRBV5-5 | CASSRRKDRDGETQYF | TGTGCCAGCAGCCGGAGGAAAGACAGGGATGGGGAGACCCAGTACTTC
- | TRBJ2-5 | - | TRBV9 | CASSVGIAPYQETQYF | TGTGCCAGCAGCGTAGGTATTGCGCCCTACCAAGAGACCCAGTACTTC
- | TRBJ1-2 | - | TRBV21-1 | CASSKWPREGGKGGGYTF | TGTGCCAGCAGCAAATGGCCCAGAGAGGGGGGGAAGGGAGGAGGCTACACCTTC
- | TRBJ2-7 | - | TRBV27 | CASTRGTSSYEQYF | TGTGCCAGCACCCGGGGCACATCTTCCTACGAGCAGTACTTC
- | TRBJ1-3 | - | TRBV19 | CAVRTSGNTIYF | TGTGCCGTCAGGACATCTGGAAACACCATATATTTT
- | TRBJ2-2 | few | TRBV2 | CASSDGALGSGELFF | TGTGCCAGCAGTGACGGTGCTTTGGGGAGCGGGGAGCTGTTTTTT
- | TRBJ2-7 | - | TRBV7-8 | CASSLTYEQYF | TGTGCCAGCAGCCTCACCTACGAGCAGTACTTC
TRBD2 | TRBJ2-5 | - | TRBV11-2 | CASSLVAGVVGETQYF | TGTGCCAGCAGCTTAGTCGCGGGGGTCGTCGGGGAGACCCAGTACTTC
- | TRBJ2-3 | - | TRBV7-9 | CASSLAVAVSTDTQYF | TGTGCCAGCAGCTTAGCGGTAGCGGTGAGCACAGATACGCAGTATTTT
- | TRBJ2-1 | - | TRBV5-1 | CASSPEGYNEQFF | TGCGCCAGCAGCCCCGAGGGATACAATGAGCAGTTCTTC
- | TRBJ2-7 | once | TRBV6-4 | CASRVPGASTYEQYF | TGTGCCAGCAGGGTACCGGGTGCATCAACCTACGAGCAGTACTTC
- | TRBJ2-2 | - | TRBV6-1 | CASSGPGDTGELFF | TGTGCCAGCAGTGGTCCGGGAGACACCGGGGAGCTGTTTTTT
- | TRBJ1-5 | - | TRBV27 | CASSFYRGQPQHF | TGTGCCAGCAGTTTTTATCGGGGTCAGCCCCAGCATTTT
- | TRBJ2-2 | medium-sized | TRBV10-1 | CASSGSEAGELFF | TGCGCCAGCAGCGGGAGCGAGGCCGGGGAGCTGTTTTTT
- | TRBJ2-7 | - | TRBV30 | CAWMRTSYSYEQYF | TGTGCCTGGATGAGGACCTCATACTCCTACGAGCAGTACTTC
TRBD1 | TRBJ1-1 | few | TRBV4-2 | CASSHPQGGEAFF | TGTGCCAGCAGCCATCCACAGGGGGGTGAAGCTTTCTTT
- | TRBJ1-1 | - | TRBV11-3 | CASSLDDRDPRPAFF | TGTGCCAGCAGCTTAGACGACCGGGACCCCAGGCCGGCTTTCTTT
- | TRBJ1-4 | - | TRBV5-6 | CASSWAAQGEKLFF | TGTGCCAGCAGCTGGGCAGCTCAGGGCGAAAAACTGTTTTTT
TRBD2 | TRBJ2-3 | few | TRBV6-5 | CASSYSTSGSTDTQYF | TGTGCCAGCAGTTACTCGACTAGCGGGAGCACAGATACGCAGTATTTT
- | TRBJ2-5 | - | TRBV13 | CASSLGGQSETQYF | TGTGCCAGCAGCTTAGGTGGCCAGAGTGAGACCCAGTACTTC
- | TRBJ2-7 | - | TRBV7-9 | CASSFGLAGTYEQYF | TGTGCCAGCAGCTTTGGATTGGCGGGAACTTACGAGCAGTACTTC